This TCR beta chain originates from a study of T cell changes during pregnancy in multiple sclerosis. This CDR3 comprises 14 residues. V shed 5 bases and J shed 4 bases, with 12 bases lying between them. CDR1 is SGHTA, CDR2 FQGNSA, per germline. Repertoires were generated with immunoSEQ multiplex PCR, while TCRdb's copy carries only in-frame clones and drops some. The profile shows about 100,000 clones, about nine tenths of them singletons. The source is a female donor with multiple sclerosis, enrolled in a pregnancy study. This specimen was peripheral blood, taken after pregnancy. This chain connects TRBV7-2 to TRBJ1-5; weak D call: TRBD1 (5 bases). The CDR3 sequence: CASSTQEGNQPQHF. The CDR3 nucleotides read TGTGCCAGCAGCACACAGGAGGGAAATCAGCCCCAGCATTTT. Complete variable domain (other parts from reference TRBV7-2 and TRBJ1-5): GAGVSQSPSNKVTEKGKDVELRCDPISGHTALYWYRQSLGQGLEFLIYFQGNSAPDKSGLPSDRFSAERTGGSVSTLTIQRTQQEDSAVYLCASSTQEGNQPQHFGDGTRLSIL.